The clone carrying this T cell receptor (beta chain) is categorized as medium-sized. This entry comes from a study of blood T cell repertoires in COVID-19. The V and J ends lost 5 bases and 8 bases, in that order; junction bases with no gene match: 9. The CDR3 consists of 16 residues. Germline V gene lookup returns CDR1 SEHNR and CDR2 FQNEAQ (reference sequence). In the original processing: Reference gene primer amplification gave estimated nucleated cell counts. Clones were sequenced by immunoSEQ multiplex PCR, and TCRdb holds only the in-frame ones, with some missing. V and J calls and clone size are given by that table; D and trimming were obtained from the DNA. The table has around 100,000 clones, over 75% seen once.

Sample: peripheral blood. The receptor comes from a woman older than 75 with acute or convalescent COVID-19. J is TRBJ2-1 and V is TRBV7-9; TRBD2 aligns across 13 bases. In DNA, the CDR3 is TGTGCCAGCAGCCCGAGGACTAGCGGGGGTCGCGATGAGCAGTTCTTC. It codes for CASSPRTSGGRDEQFF.